This TCR beta chain derives from a study of cytomegalovirus exposure and HLA in healthy donors (dated by TCRdb to about 2017). In the study overall: An earlier analysis of 587 of the donors reported 250 to 350 Gb of sequence data and 117 million unique TCR beta sequences obtained from about 170 million T cells. About 300 gigabases of sequencing data and approximately 84 million unique TCR sequences were included in an early release covering about 700 HLA-typed donors. The genetic ancestry cluster associated with self-reported Caucasian donors included 70% to 85% of the 300 to 400 genotyped donors. The aim of the study was to test whether cataloging public T cell receptors could identify signatures of past pathogen exposure. The T cell repertoires of 666 subjects were profiled by immunosequencing and related to cytomegalovirus serostatus. Along with the roughly 610-subject first cohort, a separate validation cohort of over a hundred different subjects was used. High-throughput TCR immunosequencing, statistical association of individual TCRs with disease status, and machine learning were combined to predict cytomegalovirus infection status. In a later analysis, previously published TCR beta repertoires from 666 donors were re-analyzed and high-resolution HLA genotyping was added so that TCR occurrence patterns could be studied. Rather than drawing on any new phenotypic data, the later analysis identified candidate immune exposures from TCR beta sequences and the way those sequences occurred across donors. To decide whether each TCR beta V gene segment behaved as functional or pseudogenic, an earlier analysis of some 540 of the donors relied on high-throughput TCR beta sequencing. Alongside the repertoire data, information on donor age, sex, ethnicity and CMV serostatus was compiled. In a later genetic analysis, genome-wide SNP genotypes for about three fifths of the 666 donors were used, and that subset was treated as a discovery cohort. All discovery cohort repertoires had been generated on a single sequencing platform. Class I and class II HLA loci were covered by the typing at four-digit resolution. The number of donors typed differed by locus, with about 629-630 for A, B, C, DRB1 and DQB1, around 500 for DQA1, approximately 580 for DPA1, and 400 to 490 for DPB1. About five DR-DQ haplotypes were treated as single units for association and clustering because of strong linkage in the cohort. Among about 400 genotyped donors of the cohort, an average of roughly 230,000 unique TCR beta nucleotide sequences was sequenced per donor, of which about 18% were non-productive. Study-wide conclusions, independent of this receptor: A later genetic analysis reported fewer N-insertions in productive TCRs among donors in an Asian-associated ancestry cluster than the roughly 620-donor mean. At a false discovery rate of 0.05, a later analysis linked about 17,000 TCR beta sequences to specific HLA alleles. The authors suggested that the approach could potentially be generalized to other disease states and immunological phenotypes. According to a later analysis, TCR association rates differed among HLA loci, with DRB1 alleles showing the most associated TCRs and HLA-C alleles showing the fewest. Some IMGT-functional V segments, including TRBV6-2 and TRBV6-3, could not be distinguished by the 87-base-pair reads and were therefore excluded. This cohort had only TCR beta chains sequenced, and the lack of alpha or paired-chain data limited which features could be detected. The sequencing pipeline was judged likely to have produced a cluster of highly shared sequence variants as a technical artifact. The classifier was reported to diagnose cytomegalovirus status with high specificity and sensitivity in both the original and validation cohorts. Assigning TCR associations to individual alleles was difficult when HLA alleles, especially DR and DQ, strongly co-occurred. A further reported finding was that TCR beta sequences accurately predicted the HLA-A and HLA-B alleles for most subjects in the first cohort. Most CMV-associated TCR beta chains appeared to be HLA-restricted in a later analysis, and the HLA associations seemed to be driven largely by CMV exposure. Broadly in line with IMGT annotations, most TCR beta V segments showed up in productive rearrangements about 87% or about 30% of the time in an earlier analysis of several hundred of the donors. Because counts were too low, more than 15 rarely observed V segments, including chromosome 9 orphons, were excluded from the earlier analysis of several hundred of the donors. In a later analysis, HLA-associated TCR beta chains showed more clonal expansion and lower generation probabilities than non-associated chains that were equally common. Across donors, most TCR sequences were observed very rarely, whereas some public TCRs were present in many individuals. A later analysis reported that several top co-occurrence clusters appeared linked to parvovirus B19, influenza, CMV and Epstein-Barr virus. In the study, around 150 TCR beta chains were listed as associated with cytomegalovirus. Roughly uniform sequencing depth across donors was assumed in presence/absence analyses, although this assumption may not hold. Because some donors lacked HLA typing at each locus, the association tests relied only on the typed subset. The only immune exposure information available for the cohort was CMV serostatus. An association between a missense DCLRE1C variant and V-gene and J-gene trimming of TCR beta chains was found in a later genetic analysis and replicated in an independent cohort. A few of the identified cytomegalovirus-associated TCR beta chains were confirmed in vitro to be specific for cytomegalovirus antigens. Correlated functional status among segregating V segments might reflect linkage disequilibrium, but an unknown experimental factor could not be ruled out.

The library came from the immunoSEQ multiplex PCR assay. The multiplex PCR relied on a mix of 60 forward primers for TCR Vbeta segments and 13 reverse primers for TCR Jbeta segments. The CDR3 region of rearranged TCR beta genes was amplified from genomic DNA by a multiplex PCR assay. Amplified TCR beta libraries were sequenced as 87-base-pair reads on the Illumina HiSeq System. In the authors' own workflow: In a later analysis, some 80 million unique TCR beta chains were counted across the approximately 640 repertoires, and around 11 million of these chains were shared by at least two donors. Raw reads were error-corrected and collapsed into unique sequences by a nearest-neighbor algorithm in which closely related sequences were merged to remove PCR and sequencing errors. Alignment of CDR3 sequences to IMGT reference sequences was used to assign V, D and J gene segments. Each retained sequence needed at least a six-nucleotide match to both a V gene segment and a J gene segment. A rearrangement counted as productive if the CDR3 had no stop codons and remained in frame with V and J, and every other rearrangement counted as non-productive. Following IMGT convention, CDR3 was defined as the stretch from the second conserved V-encoded cysteine up to the conserved J-encoded phenylalanine. In an earlier analysis of approximately 590 of the donors, sequences lacking an unambiguous match to a single V gene segment were excluded. An earlier analysis of 550 to 650 of the donors classified V segments as functional when productive rearrangements were above 56.7% and as segregating when the standard deviation between donors was above 5%. A statistical classification framework was built to diagnose cytomegalovirus status from the catalog of TCR beta chain sequences. In a later analysis, V and J genes were assigned by comparing TCR nucleotide sequences against IMGT/GENE-DB human TR gene sequences. The TCRdist pipeline was used in a later analysis to assign CDR3 sequences and most-parsimonious VDJ recombination scenarios. A later analysis defined each TCR beta chain by its CDR3 amino acid sequence plus V-gene family, and excluded reads lacking a unique V-gene family. In a later analysis, 550 to 650 highly shared, low-generation-probability nucleotide sequences were removed to address suspected cross-contamination and a sequencing artifact. In a later analysis, a clonal expansion index was calculated for each public chain from normalized within-repertoire ranks of inferred template counts. Generation probabilities in a later analysis came from a VDJ recombination model fitted to out-of-frame rearrangements, and those results were checked against IGoR. In a later analysis, hypergeometric tests were used to score TCR-TCR, TCR-HLA and TCR-CMV co-occurrence, with a repertoire-size bias correction applied to TCR pairs. False discovery rates were estimated in a later analysis by permuting HLA or CMV assignments 20 times. In a later analysis, co-occurring TCRs were grouped with DBSCAN, and TCRdist sequence similarity was added when clustering was performed within HLA-allele-positive subsets. Repertoires with fewer than 30,000 or more than 120,000 public chains were left out of co-occurrence clustering, as were four to six repertoires with anomalous nucleotide sharing. TCRdb retrieved this table from immuneACCESS and kept in-frame rearrangements only. Not all clones are present; in checked studies, unresolved V genes account for under half, and no reason is known for the remainder. The V and J calls and the clone size are those of that table, but D and trimming were determined from the DNA. This sample gives some 96,000 clones in total; around 80% of them show up just once. The leading ten clones occupy approximately 0.8% of the sample.

Worth noting for this clone: There is no known antigen for this receptor. No qualities accompany the bases; no much larger clone lies one base away.

The cohort was made up of 500 to 800 healthy bone marrow donors. At the time of sampling, all cohort members were nominally healthy, though unrecorded immune exposures were likely present. The donor tested CMV seronegative and was one of the 352 seronegative cohort members. A peripheral blood sample was collected from each donor, and TCR beta sequencing was performed on peripheral blood mononuclear cells. The Qiagen DNeasy Blood Extraction Kit was used to extract genomic DNA from the blood cell samples. From a lookup of the germline V gene, CDR1 and CDR2 are SGHVS and FQNEAQ. The CDR3 sequence holds 12 residues, the cysteine and phenylalanine included. Kept here is only the CDR3 DNA, which spans 36 bases and is read in frame from base 1.

This receptor chain uses TRBV7-8 and TRBJ2-5, with 8 junctional bases fitting TRBD2. The DNA end is more similar to TRBJ2-7, so the J call may be wrong. The source material was PBMCs. The TCR comes from a woman aged 60-70 years in good health and CMV-seronegative. The CDR3 protein: CALGGAGYEQYF. The nucleotide sequence reads TGTGCCCTCGGGGGGGCTGGGTACGAGCAGTACTTC.